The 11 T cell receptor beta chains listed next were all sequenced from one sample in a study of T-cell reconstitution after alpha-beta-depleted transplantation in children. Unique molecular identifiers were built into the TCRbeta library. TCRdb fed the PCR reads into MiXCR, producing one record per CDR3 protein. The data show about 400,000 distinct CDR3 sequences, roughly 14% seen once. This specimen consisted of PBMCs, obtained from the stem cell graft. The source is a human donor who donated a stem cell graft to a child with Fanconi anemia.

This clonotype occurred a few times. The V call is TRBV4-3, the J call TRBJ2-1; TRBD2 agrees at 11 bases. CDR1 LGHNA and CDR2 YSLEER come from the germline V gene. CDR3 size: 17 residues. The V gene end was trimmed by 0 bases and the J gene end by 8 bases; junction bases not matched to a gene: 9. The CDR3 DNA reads TGCGCCAGCAGCCAAGATCTCGCACTAGCGGGGGTTGATGAGCAGTTCTTC. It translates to CASSQDLALAGVDEQFF.

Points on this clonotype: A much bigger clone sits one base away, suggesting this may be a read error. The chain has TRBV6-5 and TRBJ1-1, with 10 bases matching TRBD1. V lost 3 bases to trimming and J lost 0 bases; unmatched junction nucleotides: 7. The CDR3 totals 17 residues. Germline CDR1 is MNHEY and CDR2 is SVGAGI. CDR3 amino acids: CASSYFRTGGVNTEAFF. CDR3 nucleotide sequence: TGTGCCAGCAGTTATTTCCGGACAGGGGGAGTGAACACTGAAGCTTTCTTT.

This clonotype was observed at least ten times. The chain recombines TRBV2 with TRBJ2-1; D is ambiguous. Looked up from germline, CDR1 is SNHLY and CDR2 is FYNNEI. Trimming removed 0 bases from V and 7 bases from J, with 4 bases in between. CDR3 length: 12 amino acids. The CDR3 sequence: CASSEALNEQFF. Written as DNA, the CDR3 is TGTGCCAGCAGTGAAGCCCTGAATGAGCAGTTCTTC.

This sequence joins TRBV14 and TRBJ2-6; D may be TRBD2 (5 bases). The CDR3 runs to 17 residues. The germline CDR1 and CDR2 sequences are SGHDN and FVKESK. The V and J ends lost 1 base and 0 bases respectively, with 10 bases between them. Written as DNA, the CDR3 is TGTGCCAGCAGCCAAGGACACCTAGCCTCTGGGGCCAACGTCCTGACTTTC. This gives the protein CASSQGHLASGANVLTF.

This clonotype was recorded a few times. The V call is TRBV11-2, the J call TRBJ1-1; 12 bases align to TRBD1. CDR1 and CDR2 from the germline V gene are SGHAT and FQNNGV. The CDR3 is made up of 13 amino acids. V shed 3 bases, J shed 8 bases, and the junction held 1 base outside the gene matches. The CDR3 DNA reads TGTGCCAGCAGCTTTGGGACAGGGGGCGAAGCTTTCTTT. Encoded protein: CASSFGTGGEAFF.

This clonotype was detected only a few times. Here the CDR3 DNA reads TGTGCCAGCAAAGAAGGGACCATCCTGTTTTTT. Translation: CASKEGTILFF. This chain joins TRBV25-1 and TRBJ1-4, with D perhaps matching TRBD1 (5 bases). Looked up from germline, CDR1 is MGHDK and CDR2 is SYGVNS. Trimming pared 7 bases from V and 14 bases from J, leaving 14 bases between. The CDR3 extends over 11 amino acids.

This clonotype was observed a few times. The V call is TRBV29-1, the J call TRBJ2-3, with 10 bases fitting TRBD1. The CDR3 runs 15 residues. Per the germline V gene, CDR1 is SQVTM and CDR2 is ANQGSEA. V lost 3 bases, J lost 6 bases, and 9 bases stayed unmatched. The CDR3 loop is CSVEIGGTGDDTQYF. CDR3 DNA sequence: TGCAGCGTTGAGATAGGAGGGACAGGGGATGATACGCAGTATTTT.

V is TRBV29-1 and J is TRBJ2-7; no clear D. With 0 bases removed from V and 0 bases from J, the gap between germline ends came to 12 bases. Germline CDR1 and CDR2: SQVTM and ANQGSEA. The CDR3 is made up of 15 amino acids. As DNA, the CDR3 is TGCAGCGTTGAAGAAAGTCTCGATAGCTCCTACGAGCAGTACTTC. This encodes CSVEESLDSSYEQYF.

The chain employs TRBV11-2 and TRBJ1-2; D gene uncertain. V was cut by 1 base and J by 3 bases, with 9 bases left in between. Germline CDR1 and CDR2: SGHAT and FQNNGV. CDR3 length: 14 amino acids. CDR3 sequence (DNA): TGTGCCAGCAGCTTAGTGGGCAGTCACTATGGCTACACCTTC. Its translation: CASSLVGSHYGYTF. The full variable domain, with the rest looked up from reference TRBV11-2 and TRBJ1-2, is EAGVAQSPRYKIIEKRQSVAFWCNPISGHATLYWYQQILGQGPKLLIQFQNNGVVDDSQLPKDRFSAERLKGVDSTLKIQPAKLEDSAVYLCASSLVGSHYGYTFGSGTRLTVV.

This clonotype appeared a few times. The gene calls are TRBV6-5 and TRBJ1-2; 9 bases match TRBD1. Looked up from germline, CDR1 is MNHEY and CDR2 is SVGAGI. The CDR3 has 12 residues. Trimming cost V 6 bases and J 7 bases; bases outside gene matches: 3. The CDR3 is CASRGTGFGYTF. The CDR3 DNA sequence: TGTGCCAGCAGAGGGACAGGGTTTGGCTACACCTTC.

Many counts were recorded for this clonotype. Here the CDR3 reads CASSLEGHYGYTF. The CDR3 bases are TGTGCCAGCAGTTTGGAGGGGCACTATGGCTACACCTTC. This rearrangement joins TRBV12-3 or TRBV12-4 to TRBJ1-2; the D gene is possibly TRBD1 (5 bases). V was clipped by 3 bases and J by 3 bases, with 8 bases between them. The CDR3 spans 13 residues.